This T cell receptor (beta chain) originates from a study of human T cells and chemical hapten exposure. The wider study: Small differences in pooled library volume mainly drove the variation in TCR yields per sample.

General study points: With regard to DPC sensitization, TCRs above 1 in 1000 frequency did not change.

A note on this clonotype: Its antigen is as yet unknown.

The V and J ends lost 0 bases and 8 bases respectively, with 8 bases between them. The CDR3 runs to 13 residues. The V gene's germline CDR1 is MNHEY and CDR2 SVGEGT. The time point here: patch test 3, about 24 weeks after DPC sensitization. Treatment here: therapeutic diphenylcyclopropenone sensitization with weekly scalp DPC. Each donor was an alopecia patient between 18 and 70 years of age who qualified for DPC. Whole blood, unfractionated, served as the material for total RNA extraction. TCRdb reanalysed the RACE reads using MiXCR and keeps one entry per CDR3 protein. The table records about 190,000 distinct CDR3 sequences, around a quarter of them present only once.

The genes are TRBV6-2 or TRBV6-3 and TRBJ2-1; D gene unclear. The sample here was whole blood, taken in connection with sensitization to the hapten diphenylcyclopropenone (DPC). This TCR came from a woman in her thirties or forties with alopecia areata. Some clones in this sample may be carry-over from other donors' samples. CDR3 coding DNA: TGTGCCAGCAGTTACTCGACTTGGGATGAGCAGTTCTTC. Protein sequence: CASSYSTWDEQFF.